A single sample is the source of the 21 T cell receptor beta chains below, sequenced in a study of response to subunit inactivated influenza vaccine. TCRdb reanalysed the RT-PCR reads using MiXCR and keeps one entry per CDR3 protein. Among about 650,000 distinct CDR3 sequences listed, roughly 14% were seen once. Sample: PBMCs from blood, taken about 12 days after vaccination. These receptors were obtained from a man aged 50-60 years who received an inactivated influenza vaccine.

CDR3 loop: CASSFSGTTDNEQFF. Written as DNA, the CDR3 is TGTGCCAGCAGTTTCTCCGGGACTACCGACAATGAGCAGTTCTTC. The chain carries TRBV12-3 or TRBV12-4 and TRBJ2-1; TRBD2 matches at 7 bases. V dropped 3 bases and J dropped 5; count of bases not matched to a gene: 7. This CDR3 spans 15 amino acids.

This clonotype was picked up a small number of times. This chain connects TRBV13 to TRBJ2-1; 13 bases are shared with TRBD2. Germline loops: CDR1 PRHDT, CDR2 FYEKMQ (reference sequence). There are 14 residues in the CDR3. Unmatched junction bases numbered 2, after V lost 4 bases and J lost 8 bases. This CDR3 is CASSSGLAGDEQFF. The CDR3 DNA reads TGTGCCAGCAGCTCCGGACTAGCGGGAGATGAGCAGTTCTTC.

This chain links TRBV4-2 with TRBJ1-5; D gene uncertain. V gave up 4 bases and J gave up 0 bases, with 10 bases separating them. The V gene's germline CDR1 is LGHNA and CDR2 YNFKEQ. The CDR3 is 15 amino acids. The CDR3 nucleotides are TGTGCCAGCAGCCTAGGACTGAATAGCAATCAGCCCCAGCATTTT. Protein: CASSLGLNSNQPQHF.

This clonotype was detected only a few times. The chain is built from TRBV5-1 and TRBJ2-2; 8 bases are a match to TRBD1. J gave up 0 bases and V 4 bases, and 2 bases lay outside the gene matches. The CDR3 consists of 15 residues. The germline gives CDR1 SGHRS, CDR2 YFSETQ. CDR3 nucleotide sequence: TGCGCCAGCAGCGTGGACAGGGCGAACACCGGGGAGCTGTTTTTT. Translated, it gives CASSVDRANTGELFF.

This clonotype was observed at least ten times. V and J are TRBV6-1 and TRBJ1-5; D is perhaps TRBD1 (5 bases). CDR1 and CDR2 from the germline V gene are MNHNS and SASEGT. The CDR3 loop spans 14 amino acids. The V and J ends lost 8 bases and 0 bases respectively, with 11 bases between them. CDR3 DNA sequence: TGTGCCAGCCAAAATAGGGGTAGCAATCAGCCCCAGCATTTT. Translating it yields CASQNRGSNQPQHF.

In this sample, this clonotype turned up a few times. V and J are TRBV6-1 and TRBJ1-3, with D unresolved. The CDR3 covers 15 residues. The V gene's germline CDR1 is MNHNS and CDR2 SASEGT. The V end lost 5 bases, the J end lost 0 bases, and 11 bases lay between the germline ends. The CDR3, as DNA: TGTGCCAGCAGTCAATCCCCGTTCTCTGGAAACACCATATATTTT. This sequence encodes CASSQSPFSGNTIYF.

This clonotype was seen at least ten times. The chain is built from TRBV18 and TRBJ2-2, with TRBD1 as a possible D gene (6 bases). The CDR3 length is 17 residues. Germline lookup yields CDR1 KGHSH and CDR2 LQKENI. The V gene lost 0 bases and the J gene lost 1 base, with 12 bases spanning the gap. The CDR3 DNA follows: TGTGCCAGCTCACCACCGAGGAGGACAGAGAACACCGGGGAGCTGTTTTTT. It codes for CASSPPRRTENTGELFF.

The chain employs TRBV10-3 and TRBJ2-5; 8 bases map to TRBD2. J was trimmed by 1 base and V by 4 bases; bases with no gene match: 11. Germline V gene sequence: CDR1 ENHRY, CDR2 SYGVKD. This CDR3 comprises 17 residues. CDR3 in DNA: TGTGCCATCAGTGCGATAAGCGGGAGCCTTTCCCAAGAGACCCAGTACTTC. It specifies CAISAISGSLSQETQYF.

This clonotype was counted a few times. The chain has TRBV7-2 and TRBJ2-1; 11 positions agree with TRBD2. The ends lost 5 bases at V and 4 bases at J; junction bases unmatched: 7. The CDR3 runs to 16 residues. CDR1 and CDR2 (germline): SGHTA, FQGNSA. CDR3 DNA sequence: TGTGCCAGCAGCATACTAGCGGGAGCCCGTTACAATGAGCAGTTCTTC. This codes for CASSILAGARYNEQFF.

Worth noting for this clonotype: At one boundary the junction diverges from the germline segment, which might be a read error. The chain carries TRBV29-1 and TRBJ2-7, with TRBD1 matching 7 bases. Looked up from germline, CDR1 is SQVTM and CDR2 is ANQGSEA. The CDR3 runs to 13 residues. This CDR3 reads CSVQDRETYEQYF. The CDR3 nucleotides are TGCAGCGTTCAAGACAGGGAGACCTACGAGCAGTACTTC.

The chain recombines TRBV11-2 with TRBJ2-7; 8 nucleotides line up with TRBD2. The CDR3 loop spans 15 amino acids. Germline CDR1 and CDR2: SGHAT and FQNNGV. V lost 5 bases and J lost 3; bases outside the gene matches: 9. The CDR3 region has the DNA TGTGCCAGCAGCCGGGGCGGGGGGACCTACTACGAGCAGTACTTC. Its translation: CASSRGGGTYYEQYF.

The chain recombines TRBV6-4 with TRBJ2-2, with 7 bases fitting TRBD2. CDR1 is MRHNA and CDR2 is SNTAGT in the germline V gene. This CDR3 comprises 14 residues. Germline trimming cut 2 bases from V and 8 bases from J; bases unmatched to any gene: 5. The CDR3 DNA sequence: TGTGCCAGCAGTGACGCCGGGGGGACGGGGGAGCTGTTTTTT. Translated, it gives CASSDAGGTGELFF.

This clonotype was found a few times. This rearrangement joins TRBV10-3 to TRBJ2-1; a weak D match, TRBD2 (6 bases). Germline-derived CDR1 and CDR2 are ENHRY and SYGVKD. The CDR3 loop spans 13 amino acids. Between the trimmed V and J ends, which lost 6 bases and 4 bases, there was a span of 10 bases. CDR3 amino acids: CAIRGLRYNEQFF. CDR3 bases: TGTGCCATCAGGGGACTCAGGTACAATGAGCAGTTCTTC.

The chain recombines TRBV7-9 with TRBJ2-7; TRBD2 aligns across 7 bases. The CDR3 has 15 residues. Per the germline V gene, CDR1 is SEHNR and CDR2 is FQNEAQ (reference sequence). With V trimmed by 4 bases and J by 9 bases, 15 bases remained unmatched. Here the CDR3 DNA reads TGTGCCAGCAGCTCCCTAGCGGACATACGAAGCGGGCAGTACTTC. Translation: CASSSLADIRSGQYF.

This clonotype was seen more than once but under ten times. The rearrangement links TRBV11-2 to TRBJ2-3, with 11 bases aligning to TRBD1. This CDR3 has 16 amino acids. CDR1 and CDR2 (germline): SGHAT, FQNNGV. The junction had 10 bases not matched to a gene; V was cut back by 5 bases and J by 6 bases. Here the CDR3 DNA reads TGTGCCAGCAGCCCGAAAGGACAGGGGGCTGGCGATACGCAGTATTTT. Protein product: CASSPKGQGAGDTQYF.

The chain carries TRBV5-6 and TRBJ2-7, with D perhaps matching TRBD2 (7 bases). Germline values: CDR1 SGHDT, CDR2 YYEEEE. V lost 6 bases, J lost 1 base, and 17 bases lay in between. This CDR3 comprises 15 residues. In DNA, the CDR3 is TGTGCCAGCACCCTGGGCGGGGGCGCATCCTACGAGCAGTACTTC. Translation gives CASTLGGGASYEQYF.

The CDR3 bases are TGTGCCAGCAGTTGGCTCAACTACGAGCAGTACTTC. Protein product: CASSWLNYEQYF. The chain carries TRBV28 and TRBJ2-7; D remains unclear. Trimming removed 4 bases at V and 3 bases at J, with 7 bases between. The CDR3 is made up of 12 amino acids. CDR1 and CDR2 (germline): MDHEN, SYDVKM.

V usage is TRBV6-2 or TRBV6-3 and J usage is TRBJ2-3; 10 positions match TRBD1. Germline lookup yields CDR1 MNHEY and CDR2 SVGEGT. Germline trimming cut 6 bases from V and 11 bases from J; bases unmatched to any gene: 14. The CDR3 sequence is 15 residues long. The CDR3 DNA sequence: TGTGCCAGCAGACCCCTGGGACAGGGGACCCTGGGGCAGTATTTT. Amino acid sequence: CASRPLGQGTLGQYF.

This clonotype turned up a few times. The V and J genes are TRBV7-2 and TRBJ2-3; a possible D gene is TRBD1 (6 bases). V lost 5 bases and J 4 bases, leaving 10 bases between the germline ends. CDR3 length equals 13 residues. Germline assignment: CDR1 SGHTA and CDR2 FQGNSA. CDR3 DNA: TGTGCCAGCAGCGGACAGAACCCAGATACGCAGTATTTT. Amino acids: CASSGQNPDTQYF.

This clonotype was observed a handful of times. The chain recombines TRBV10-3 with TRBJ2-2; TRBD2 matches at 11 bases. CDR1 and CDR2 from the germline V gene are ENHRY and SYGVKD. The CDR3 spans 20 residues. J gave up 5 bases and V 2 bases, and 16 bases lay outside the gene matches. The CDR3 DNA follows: TGTGCCATCAGTGAGCACACCCCACTAGCGGGAGTTCCTGGTACCGGGGAGCTGTTTTTT. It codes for CAISEHTPLAGVPGTGELFF.

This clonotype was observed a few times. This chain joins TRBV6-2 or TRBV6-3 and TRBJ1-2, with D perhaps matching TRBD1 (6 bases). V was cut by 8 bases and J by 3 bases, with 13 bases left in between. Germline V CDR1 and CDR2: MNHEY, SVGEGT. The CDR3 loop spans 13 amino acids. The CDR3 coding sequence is TGTGCCAGCCGCGTACGGACAGACTATGGCTACACCTTC. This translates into CASRVRTDYGYTF.